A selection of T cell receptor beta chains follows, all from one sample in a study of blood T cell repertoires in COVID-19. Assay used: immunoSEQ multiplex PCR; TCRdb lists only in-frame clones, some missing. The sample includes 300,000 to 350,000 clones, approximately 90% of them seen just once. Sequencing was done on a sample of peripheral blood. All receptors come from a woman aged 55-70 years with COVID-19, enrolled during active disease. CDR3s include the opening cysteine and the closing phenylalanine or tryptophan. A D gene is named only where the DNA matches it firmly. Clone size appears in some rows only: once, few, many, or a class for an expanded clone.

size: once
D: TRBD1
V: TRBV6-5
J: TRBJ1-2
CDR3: CASTGAGGYTF
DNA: TGTGCCAGTACAGGGGCAGGTGGCTACACCTTC

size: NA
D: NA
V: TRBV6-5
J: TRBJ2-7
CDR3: CASSYSRGGRSYEQYF
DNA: TGTGCCAGCAGTTACTCGCGCGGGGGCCGCTCCTACGAGCAGTACTTC

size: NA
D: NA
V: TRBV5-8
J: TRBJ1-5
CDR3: CASSLPTVSNQPQHF
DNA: TGTGCCAGCAGCTTGCCGACAGTGAGCAATCAGCCCCAGCATTTT

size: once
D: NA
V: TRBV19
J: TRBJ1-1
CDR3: CASSRGNTEAFF
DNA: TGTGCCAGTAGTAGAGGGAACACTGAAGCTTTCTTT

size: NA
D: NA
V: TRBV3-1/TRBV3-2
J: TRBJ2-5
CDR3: CASSPRTPVQETQYF
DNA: TGTGCCAGCAGTCCAAGGACACCCGTCCAAGAGACCCAGTACTTC

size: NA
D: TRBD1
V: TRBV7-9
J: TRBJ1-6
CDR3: CASSLALGQGTNSPLHF
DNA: TGTGCCAGCAGCTTAGCGCTTGGACAGGGGACAAATTCACCCCTCCACTTT

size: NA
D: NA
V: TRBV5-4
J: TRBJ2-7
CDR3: CASSTFQGGPGEQYF
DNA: TGTGCCAGCAGCACTTTCCAGGGGGGCCCGGGCGAGCAGTACTTC

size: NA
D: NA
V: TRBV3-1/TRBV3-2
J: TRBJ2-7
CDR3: CASSQDTVAVVQYF
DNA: TGTGCCAGCAGCCAAGATACGGTAGCGGTCGTGCAGTACTTC

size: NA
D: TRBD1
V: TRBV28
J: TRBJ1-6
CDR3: CASTAGQGVRTLHF
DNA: TGTGCCAGCACCGCGGGACAGGGAGTTCGGACCCTCCACTTT

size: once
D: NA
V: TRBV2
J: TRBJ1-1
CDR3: CASSLRTANTEAFF
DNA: TGTGCCAGCAGTCTCAGGACAGCTAACACTGAAGCTTTCTTT

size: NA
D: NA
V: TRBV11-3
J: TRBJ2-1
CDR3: CASSLGQGKSHEQFF
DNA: TGTGCCAGCAGCTTAGGGCAGGGCAAGTCGCATGAGCAGTTCTTC

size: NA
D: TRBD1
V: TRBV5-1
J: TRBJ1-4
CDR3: CASSSGQGEKLFF
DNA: TGCGCCAGCAGCTCCGGACAGGGTGAAAAACTGTTTTTT

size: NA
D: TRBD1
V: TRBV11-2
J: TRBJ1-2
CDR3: CASSPTGTGFCTF
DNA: TGTGCCAGCAGCCCTACCGGGACAGGGTTTTGCACCTTC

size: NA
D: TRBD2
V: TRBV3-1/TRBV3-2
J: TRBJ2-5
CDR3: CASSHLAGGKETQYF
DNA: TGTGCCAGCAGCCACCTAGCGGGGGGCAAAGAGACCCAGTACTTC

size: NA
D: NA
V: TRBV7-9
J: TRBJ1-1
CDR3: CASSLPPAAEAFF
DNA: TGTGCCAGCAGCCTTCCCCCCGCGGCTGAAGCTTTCTTT

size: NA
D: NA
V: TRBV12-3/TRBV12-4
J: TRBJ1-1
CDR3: CVTRGIVNTEAFF
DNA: TGTGTCACCCGGGGGATAGTGAACACTGAAGCTTTCTTT

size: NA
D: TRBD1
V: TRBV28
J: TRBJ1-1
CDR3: CASSNTGGAYTEAFF
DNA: TGTGCCAGCAGCAACACAGGGGGCGCGTACACTGAAGCTTTCTTT

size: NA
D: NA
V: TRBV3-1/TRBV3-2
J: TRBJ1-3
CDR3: CASSQRVGGVGNTIYF
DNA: TGTGCCAGCAGCCAAAGGGTAGGGGGAGTGGGAAACACCATATATTTT

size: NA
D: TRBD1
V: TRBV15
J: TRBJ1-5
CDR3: CATSRGTGDQPQHF
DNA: TGTGCCACCAGCAGAGGGACAGGGGATCAGCCCCAGCATTTT

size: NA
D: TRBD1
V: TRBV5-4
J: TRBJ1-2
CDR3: CASRLGDRVNYGYTF
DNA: TGTGCCAGCAGATTAGGGGACAGGGTAAACTATGGCTACACCTTC

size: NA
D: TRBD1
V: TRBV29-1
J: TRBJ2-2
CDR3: CSVPHRDRETGELFF
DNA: TGCAGCGTTCCCCACCGGGACAGGGAGACCGGGGAGCTGTTTTTT

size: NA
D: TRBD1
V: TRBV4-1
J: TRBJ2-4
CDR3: CASSQAGGRLDIQYF
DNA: TGCGCCAGCAGCCAGGCAGGGGGTAGGTTAGACATTCAGTACTTC

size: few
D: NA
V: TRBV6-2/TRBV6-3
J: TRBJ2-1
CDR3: CASSWGQGHYNEQFF
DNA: TGTGCCAGCAGTTGGGGGCAGGGACACTACAATGAGCAGTTCTTC

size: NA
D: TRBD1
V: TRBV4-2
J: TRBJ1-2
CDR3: CASQPDRGQVYGYTF
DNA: TGTGCCAGTCAACCCGACAGGGGTCAGGTCTATGGCTACACCTTC

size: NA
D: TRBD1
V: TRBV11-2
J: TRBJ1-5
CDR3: CASSWDRAGNQPQHF
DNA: TGTGCCAGCAGCTGGGACAGGGCAGGTAATCAGCCCCAGCATTTT

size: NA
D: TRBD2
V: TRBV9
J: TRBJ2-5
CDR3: CASSETSGEETQYF
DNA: TGTGCCAGCAGCGAGACTAGCGGAGAAGAGACCCAGTACTTC

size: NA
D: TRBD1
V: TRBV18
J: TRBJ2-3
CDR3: CASSPLGGSDDTQYF
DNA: TGTGCCAGCTCACCGTTAGGGGGCAGCGATGATACGCAGTATTTT

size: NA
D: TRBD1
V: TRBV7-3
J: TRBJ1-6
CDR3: CASSLMGQGNSPLHF
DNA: TGTGCCAGCAGCTTAATGGGACAGGGCAATTCACCCCTCCACTTT

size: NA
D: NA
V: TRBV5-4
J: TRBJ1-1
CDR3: CASSPASRNTEAFF
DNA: TGTGCCAGCAGCCCAGCGTCACGGAACACTGAAGCTTTCTTT

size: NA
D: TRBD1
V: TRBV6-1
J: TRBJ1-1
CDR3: CASTPTGFGTEAFF
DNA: TGTGCCAGCACCCCGACAGGGTTCGGCACTGAAGCTTTCTTT

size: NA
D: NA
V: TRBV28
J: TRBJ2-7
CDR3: CASTDSSYEQYF
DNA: TGTGCCAGCACCGATAGCTCCTACGAGCAGTACTTC

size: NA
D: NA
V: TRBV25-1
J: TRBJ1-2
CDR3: CASRSQGYGYTF
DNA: TGTGCCAGTCGTAGCCAGGGGTATGGCTACACCTTC

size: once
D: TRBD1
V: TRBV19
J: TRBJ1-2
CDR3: CASSLIPPGQAINYGYTF
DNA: TGTGCCAGTTCATTGATTCCCCCGGGACAGGCGATTAACTATGGCTACACCTTC

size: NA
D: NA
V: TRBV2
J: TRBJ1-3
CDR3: CASGEGVGSGNTIYF
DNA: TGTGCCAGTGGTGAAGGCGTCGGCTCTGGAAACACCATATATTTT

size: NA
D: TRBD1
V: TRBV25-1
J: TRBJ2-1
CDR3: CASSVRDRGDEQFF
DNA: TGTGCCAGCAGTGTCCGGGACAGGGGAGATGAGCAGTTCTTC

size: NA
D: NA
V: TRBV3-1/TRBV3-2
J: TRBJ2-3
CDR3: CASSQHGGSTDTQYF
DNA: TGTGCCAGCAGCCAGCACGGGGGAAGCACAGATACGCAGTATTTT

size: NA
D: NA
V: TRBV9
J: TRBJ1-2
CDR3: CASSARPGGGEANYGYTF
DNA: TGTGCCAGCAGCGCCCGACCGGGAGGGGGGGAAGCGAACTATGGCTACACCTTC

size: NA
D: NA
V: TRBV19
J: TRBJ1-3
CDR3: CASSIGGRNSGNTIYF
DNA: TGTGCCAGTAGTATAGGAGGTCGAAACTCTGGAAACACCATATATTTT

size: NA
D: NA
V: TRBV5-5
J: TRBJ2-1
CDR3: CASSLSRDNEQFF
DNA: TGTGCCAGCAGCTTGTCGAGGGACAATGAGCAGTTCTTC